This T cell receptor beta chain was found in a study of cytomegalovirus exposure and HLA in healthy donors. Separation from the approximately 720-subject first cohort characterized the 120-subject validation cohort, to which the donors belonged. Notes on this clone: Its antigen remains unknown.

Profiling relied on immunoSEQ multiplex PCR, and the TCRdb table lists in-frame clones only, not all of them. Seen here are hundreds of thousands of clones, over 65% observed once, and the top ten hold around 5.4%. Study-wide findings and caveats: Cytomegalovirus association was assigned to more than 150 TCR beta chains. One later analysis, an examination of the 120 validation repertoires, found that first-cohort TCR clusters tended to co-occur in them.

The clonotype comes from a young woman in good health and CMV-seronegative. Input material: PBMCs.

CDR3 DNA sequence: TGCGCCAGCAGCTTGGCCAGTGGGGCCCATACCACAGATACGCAGTATTTT. As protein: CASSLASGAHTTDTQYF. This chain links TRBV5-1 with TRBJ2-3, with D possibly matching TRBD1 (5 bases). This CDR3 region has 17 residues. Trimming stripped 0 bases from V and 2 bases from J, with 16 bases between. Looked up from germline, CDR1 is SGHRS and CDR2 is YFSETQ.